This T cell receptor (beta chain) derives from a study of CD8+ T cells in alopecia areata. Extraction and reverse transcription of RNA yielded cDNA as the sequencing template. Sequencing was performed with immunoSEQ multiplex PCR; in TCRdb, only in-frame clones are kept and a portion is missing. Of over 150,000 clones listed, around three fifths are singletons. The CDR3 runs to 13 residues. V was pared by 5 bases and J by 4 bases, with 9 bases between. The germline V gene encodes CDR1 SEHNR and CDR2 FQNEAQ (reference sequence). V usage is TRBV7-9 and J usage is TRBJ2-1, with D tentatively TRBD1 (5 bases). The clonotype was recovered from a human donor in good health. The sequencing sample was made of CD8+ T cells sorted from blood. CDR3 bases: TGTGCCAGCAGCCCACAGGATTACAATGAGCAGTTCTTC. It specifies CASSPQDYNEQFF.